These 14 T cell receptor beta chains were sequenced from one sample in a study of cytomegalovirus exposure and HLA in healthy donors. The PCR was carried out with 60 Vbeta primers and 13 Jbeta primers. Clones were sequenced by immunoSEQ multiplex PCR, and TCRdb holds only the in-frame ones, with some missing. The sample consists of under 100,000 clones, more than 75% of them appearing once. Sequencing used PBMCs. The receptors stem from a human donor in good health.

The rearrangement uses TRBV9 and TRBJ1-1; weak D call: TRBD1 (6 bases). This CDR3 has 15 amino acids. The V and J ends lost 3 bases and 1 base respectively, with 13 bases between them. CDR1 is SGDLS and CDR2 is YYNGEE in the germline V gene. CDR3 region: CASSGLTRGNTEAFF. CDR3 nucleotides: TGTGCCAGCAGCGGGTTAACCAGGGGGAACACTGAAGCTTTCTTT.

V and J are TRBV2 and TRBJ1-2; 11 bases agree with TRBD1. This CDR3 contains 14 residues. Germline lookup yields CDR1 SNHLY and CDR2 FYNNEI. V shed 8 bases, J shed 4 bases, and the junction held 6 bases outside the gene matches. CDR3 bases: TGTGCCAGCCGGACAGGGGGCGCGTCCTATGGCTACACCTTC. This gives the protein CASRTGGASYGYTF.

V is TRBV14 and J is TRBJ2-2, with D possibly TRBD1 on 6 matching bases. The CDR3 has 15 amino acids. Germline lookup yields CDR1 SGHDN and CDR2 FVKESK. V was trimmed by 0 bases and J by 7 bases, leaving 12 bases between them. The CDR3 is CASSQESQGFGELFF. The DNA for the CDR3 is TGTGCCAGCAGCCAAGAAAGCCAGGGGTTCGGGGAGCTGTTTTTT.

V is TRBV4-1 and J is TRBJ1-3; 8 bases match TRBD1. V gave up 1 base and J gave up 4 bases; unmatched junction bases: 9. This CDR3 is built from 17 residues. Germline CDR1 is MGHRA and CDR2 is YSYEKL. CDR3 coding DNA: TGCGCCAGCAGCCAAGGAGGACAGGGCGTACGGGGAAACACCATATATTTT. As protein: CASSQGGQGVRGNTIYF.

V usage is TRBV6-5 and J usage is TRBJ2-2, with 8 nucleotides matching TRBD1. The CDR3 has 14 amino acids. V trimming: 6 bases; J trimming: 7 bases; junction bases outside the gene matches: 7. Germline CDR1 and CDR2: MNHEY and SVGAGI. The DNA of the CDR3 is TGTGCCAGCAGGACGGACAGGGTAATCGGGGAGCTGTTTTTT. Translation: CASRTDRVIGELFF.

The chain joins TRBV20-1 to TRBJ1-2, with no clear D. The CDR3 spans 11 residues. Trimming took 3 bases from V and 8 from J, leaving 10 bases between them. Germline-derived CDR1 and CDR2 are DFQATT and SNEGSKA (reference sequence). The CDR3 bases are TGCAGTGCTAGTTCTAGGTACGGCTACACCTTC. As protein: CSASSRYGYTF.

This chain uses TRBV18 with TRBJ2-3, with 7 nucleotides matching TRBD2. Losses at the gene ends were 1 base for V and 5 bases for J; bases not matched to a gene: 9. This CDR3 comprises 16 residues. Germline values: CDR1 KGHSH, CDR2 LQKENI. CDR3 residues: CASSPRPAGNQDTQYF. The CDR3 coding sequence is TGTGCCAGCTCACCACGTCCAGCGGGAAATCAAGATACGCAGTATTTT.

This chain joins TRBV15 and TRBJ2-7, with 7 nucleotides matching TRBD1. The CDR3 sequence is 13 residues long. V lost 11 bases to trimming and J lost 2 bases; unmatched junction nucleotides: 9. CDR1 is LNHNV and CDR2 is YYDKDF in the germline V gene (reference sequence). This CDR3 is CAVGGAMAYEQYF. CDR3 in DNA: TGTGCCGTAGGGGGCGCGATGGCCTACGAGCAGTACTTC.

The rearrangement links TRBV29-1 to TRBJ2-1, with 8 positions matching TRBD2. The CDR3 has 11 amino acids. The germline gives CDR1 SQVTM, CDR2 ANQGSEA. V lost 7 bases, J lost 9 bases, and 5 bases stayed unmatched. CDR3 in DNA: TGCAGCGCCCGACTAGCGAGTGAGCAGTTCTTC. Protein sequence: CSARLASEQFF.

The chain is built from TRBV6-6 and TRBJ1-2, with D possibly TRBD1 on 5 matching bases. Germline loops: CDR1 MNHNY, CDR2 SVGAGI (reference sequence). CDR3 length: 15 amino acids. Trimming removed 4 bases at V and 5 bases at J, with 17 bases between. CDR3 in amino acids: CASSLTESAIYGYTF. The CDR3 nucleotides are TGTGCCAGCAGTTTGACAGAATCCGCCATTTATGGCTACACCTTC.

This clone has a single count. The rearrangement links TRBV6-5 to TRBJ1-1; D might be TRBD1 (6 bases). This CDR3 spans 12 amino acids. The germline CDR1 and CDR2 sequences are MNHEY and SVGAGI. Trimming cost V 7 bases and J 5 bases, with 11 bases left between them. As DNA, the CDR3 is TGTGCCAGCAAGATGACAGGTACTGAAGCTTTCTTT. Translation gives CASKMTGTEAFF.

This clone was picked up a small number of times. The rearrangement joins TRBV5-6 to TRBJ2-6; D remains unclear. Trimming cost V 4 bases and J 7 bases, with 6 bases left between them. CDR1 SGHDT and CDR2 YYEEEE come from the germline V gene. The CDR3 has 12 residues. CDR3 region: CASSTTANVLTF. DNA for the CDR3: TGTGCCAGCAGCACGACAGCCAACGTCCTGACTTTC.

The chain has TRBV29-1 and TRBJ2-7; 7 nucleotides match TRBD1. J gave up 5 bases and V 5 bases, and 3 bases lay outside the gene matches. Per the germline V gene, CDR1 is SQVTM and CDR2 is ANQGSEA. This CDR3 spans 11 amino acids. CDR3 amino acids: CSVRRGHEQYF. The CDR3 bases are TGCAGCGTTCGAAGGGGGCACGAGCAGTACTTC.

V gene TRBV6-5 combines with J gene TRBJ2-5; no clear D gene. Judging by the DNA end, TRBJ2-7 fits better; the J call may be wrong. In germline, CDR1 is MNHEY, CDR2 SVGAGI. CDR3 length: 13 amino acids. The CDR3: CASSPTRGNEQYF. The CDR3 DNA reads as TGTGCCAGCAGTCCTACGCGTGGTAACGAGCAGTACTTC.